This record covers a single T cell receptor beta chain. Its matching antigen is unknown. The germline V gene encodes CDR1 MGHRA and CDR2 YSYEKL. The CDR3 sequence is 16 residues long. The V and J ends lost 1 base and 0 bases respectively, with 9 bases between them. This entry comes from a study of response to subunit inactivated influenza vaccine. Broader study findings: The authors put forward the suggestion that each seasonal influenza vaccination may bring in only a limited number of new T cells.

Each CDR3 protein gets one entry after TCRdb re-called the RT-PCR reads with MiXCR. The sample carries about 240,000 distinct CDR3 sequences, less than 15% recorded once. The sample was non-naive T cells sorted from PBMCs, taken 14 to 15 days before vaccination. The chain joins TRBV4-1 to TRBJ2-2, with D possibly being TRBD2 (5 bases). The receptor was derived from a man in his fifties or sixties who received an inactivated influenza vaccine. The CDR3 coding sequence is TGCGCCAGCAGCCAAGGGCGGGCATCGAACACCGGGGAGCTGTTTTTT. Protein: CASSQGRASNTGELFF.